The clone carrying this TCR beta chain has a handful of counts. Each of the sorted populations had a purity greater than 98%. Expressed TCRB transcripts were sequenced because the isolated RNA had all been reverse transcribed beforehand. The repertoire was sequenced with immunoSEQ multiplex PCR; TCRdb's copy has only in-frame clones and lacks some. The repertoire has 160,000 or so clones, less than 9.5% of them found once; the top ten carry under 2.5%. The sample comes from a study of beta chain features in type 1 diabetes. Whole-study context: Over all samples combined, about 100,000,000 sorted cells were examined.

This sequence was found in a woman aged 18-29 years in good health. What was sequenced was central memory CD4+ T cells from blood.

For the CDR3, the DNA is TGTGCCAGCAGCTTAGAAAGGGGCCGGGGGGCCCAGTACTTC. This sequence encodes CASSLERGRGAQYF. The chain combines TRBV7-9 with TRBJ2-5; 7 bases are a match to TRBD2. V lost 1 base to trimming and J lost 9 bases; unmatched junction nucleotides: 8. The CDR3 runs 14 residues. Germline CDR1 is SEHNR and CDR2 is FQNEAQ (reference sequence).